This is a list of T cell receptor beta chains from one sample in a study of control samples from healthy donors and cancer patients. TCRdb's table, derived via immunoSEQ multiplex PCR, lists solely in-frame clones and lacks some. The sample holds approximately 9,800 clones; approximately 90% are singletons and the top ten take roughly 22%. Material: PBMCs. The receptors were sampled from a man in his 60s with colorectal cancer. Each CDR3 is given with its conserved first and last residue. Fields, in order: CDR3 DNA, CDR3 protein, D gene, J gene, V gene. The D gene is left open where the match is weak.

cdr3_nt: TGTGCCAGCAGTCGGGGGGGAATCGTTCATACGCAGTATTTT
cdr3_aa: CASSRGGIVHTQYF
d_call: TRBD2
j_call: TRBJ2-3
v_call: TRBV27

cdr3_nt: TGCGCCAGCAGCCAAGATTTCGCCGGGACTAGCAAAAAAGAGACCCAGTACTTC
cdr3_aa: CASSQDFAGTSKKETQYF
d_call: TRBD2
j_call: TRBJ2-5
v_call: TRBV4-1

cdr3_nt: TGTGCCAGCAGTTACCCCCGTGGCGGCGGTGAGCAGTTCTTC
cdr3_aa: CASSYPRGGGEQFF
d_call: -
j_call: TRBJ2-1
v_call: TRBV6-5

cdr3_nt: TGTGCCAGCATCTTTGGGGGCTGGGACACTGAAGCTTTCTTT
cdr3_aa: CASIFGGWDTEAFF
d_call: -
j_call: TRBJ1-1
v_call: TRBV5-5

cdr3_nt: TGTGCCAGCAGTTTTTCTGGCAGGGGGATTCCGAACACCGGGGAGCTGTTTTTT
cdr3_aa: CASSFSGRGIPNTGELFF
d_call: TRBD1
j_call: TRBJ2-2
v_call: TRBV28

cdr3_nt: TGTGCCAGTACGGACAGGGGCCTACCTTATACGCAGTATTTT
cdr3_aa: CASTDRGLPYTQYF
d_call: TRBD1
j_call: TRBJ2-3
v_call: TRBV19

cdr3_nt: TGTGCCAGCAGCTTAGCGTCCTCTGAAGCTTTCTTT
cdr3_aa: CASSLASSEAFF
d_call: -
j_call: TRBJ1-1
v_call: TRBV7-9

cdr3_nt: TGCGCCAGCAGCCAAGATTTGGGTAGCTCCTATAATTCACCCCTCCACTTT
cdr3_aa: CASSQDLGSSYNSPLHF
d_call: -
j_call: TRBJ1-6
v_call: TRBV4-1

cdr3_nt: TGTGCCAGCTCACCACCATTCCCCGGGACTGTCCCCGGCTACACCTTC
cdr3_aa: CASSPPFPGTVPGYTF
d_call: -
j_call: TRBJ1-2
v_call: TRBV18

cdr3_nt: TGTGCCAGCTACTTTAGATCCGACCCCGGCTCACTGGGCAATGAGCAGTTCTTC
cdr3_aa: CASYFRSDPGSLGNEQFF
d_call: -
j_call: TRBJ2-1
v_call: TRBV9

cdr3_nt: TGTGCCAGCAGTGATGTTGCTAGCGGGGGGACGGGCACAGATACGCAGTATTTT
cdr3_aa: CASSDVASGGTGTDTQYF
d_call: TRBD2
j_call: TRBJ2-3
v_call: TRBV6-1